The 3 T cell receptor beta chains given below trace back to one sample, sequenced in a study of shared clonotypes between healthy human individuals. Clones were read by immunoSEQ multiplex PCR, and TCRdb kept only the in-frame ones, dropping some. Here the sample spans around 1,900,000 clones, around 95% being singletons. Naive CD8 cells lacked CD45RO, underwent positive selection for CCR7 and left out terminally differentiated effector memory CD45RA+ cells. The sample comprised naive CD8+ T cells from PBMCs. Receptors were obtained from a man between 18 and 29 years old in good health. Some clones in this sample may be carry-over from other donors' samples.

The J gene is TRBJ2-7, the V gene TRBV2; 7 nucleotides line up with TRBD1. In germline, CDR1 is SNHLY, CDR2 FYNNEI. With V trimmed by 5 bases and J by 2 bases, 9 bases remained unmatched. The CDR3 has 15 residues. As DNA, the CDR3 is TGTGCCAGCAGTCCAATGACAGGGCAGGCCTACGAGCAGTACTTC. Its protein is CASSPMTGQAYEQYF.

This chain uses TRBV9 with TRBJ1-2; D not resolved. The CDR3 contains 12 residues. Between the trimmed V and J ends, which lost 5 bases and 8 bases, there was a span of 13 bases. From germline, CDR1 is SGDLS and CDR2 YYNGEE. DNA of the CDR3: TGTGCCAGCAGAAAAGAAGCGGGGGGCTACACCTTC. It codes for CASRKEAGGYTF.

The chain recombines TRBV2 with TRBJ1-2; D possibly corresponds to TRBD1 (5 bases). Trimming took off 0 bases at V and 0 bases at J, with 11 bases between the two ends. The CDR3 is made up of 16 amino acids. Germline CDR1 is SNHLY and CDR2 is FYNNEI. CDR3 sequence: CASSEADSSANYGYTF. In nucleotides, the CDR3 is TGTGCCAGCAGTGAAGCCGACAGTTCCGCTAACTATGGCTACACCTTC.